This TCR beta chain comes out of a study of T cell responses to AZD1222 COVID-19 vaccine. About the research overall: Both about-4-week and about-12-week second-dose recipients were combined.

Study-level findings and limits: Distributed over spike, vaccine-associated CD4 TCRs predominated at 160-218 and 743-854. Sampling that yielded the repertoires occurred only after the peak T cell response.

J lost 0 bases, V lost 0 bases, and 4 bases had no gene match. CDR1 SGHRS and CDR2 YFSETQ come from the germline V gene. This CDR3 is built from 16 residues. Measured with immunoSEQ multiplex PCR; TCRdb has only the in-frame clones, and not every one. Of about 93,000 clones listed, 80% to 90% are singletons. As to this clone: The antigen is unknown.

The gene calls are TRBV5-1 and TRBJ2-3; 7 bases are a match to TRBD2. The clonotype comes from an adult in good health. The sequencing used peripheral blood, collected on day 0 of AZD1222 vaccination. The CDR3, as DNA: TGCGCCAGCAGCTTGGCCCTAGCGGAAAGCACAGATACGCAGTATTTT. This encodes CASSLALAESTDTQYF. Complete variable domain (other parts from reference TRBV5-1 and TRBJ2-3): KAGVTQTPRYLIKTRGQQVTLSCSPISGHRSVSWYQQTPGQGLQFLFEYFSETQRNKGNFPGRFSGRQFSNSRSEMNVSTLELGDSALYLCASSLALAESTDTQYFGPGTRLTVL.